The sequence of this T cell receptor (beta chain) was determined in a study of CD8+ T cells in alopecia areata. As for the study in general: Oral tofacitinib, 5 to 10 mg twice daily, was given in an open-label trial.

RNA extraction was followed by reverse transcription into cDNA, which acted as the sequencing template. Only in-frame clones appear in the TCRdb table, and some are missing; sequencing was by immunoSEQ multiplex PCR. Here the sample spans about 170,000 clones, about 54% being singletons. Regarding this clone: Its antigen is as yet unknown.

Treatment: oral pan-JAK inhibitor, 5-10 mg twice daily. CDR1 and CDR2 (germline): SGHNT, YYREEE (reference sequence). CDR3 length: 15 amino acids. The germline V and J ends were trimmed by 0 bases and 2 bases, with 10 bases remaining between them. Study-level findings and limits: Scalp samples also yield sequences of resident alphabeta T cells from normal skin.

The chain links TRBV5-4 to TRBJ2-3; D might be TRBD2 (5 bases). This specimen was CD4+ T cells sorted from blood, taken between weeks 55 and 65, from a patient treated with tofacitinib. The sequence was collected from a human donor with alopecia areata. The CDR3 DNA follows: TGTGCCAGCAGCTTGGAGGACTCTCCCACAGATACGCAGTATTTT. This sequence encodes CASSLEDSPTDTQYF.